This is a list of T cell receptor beta chains from one sample in a study of T cell responses to AZD1222 COVID-19 vaccine. The repertoire was sequenced with immunoSEQ multiplex PCR; TCRdb's copy has only in-frame clones and lacks some. The sample includes some 140,000 clones, roughly nine tenths of them seen just once. The sequencing used peripheral blood, collected on day 0 of AZD1222 vaccination. The receptors come from an adult in good health. CDR3s include the opening cysteine and the closing phenylalanine or tryptophan. The order of the fields is D gene, J gene, CDR3 length, V gene, clone size, CDR3 protein, CDR3 DNA. D genes are given only for firm matches. Rows may omit the clone size; those that give it use once, few, many or a size class.

D gene: -; J gene: TRBJ2-4; CDR3 length: 14; V gene: TRBV6-5; clone size: -; CDR3 protein: CASSNILAKNIQYF; CDR3 DNA: TGTGCCAGCAGTAACATCCTAGCCAAAAACATTCAGTACTTC
D gene: TRBD1; J gene: TRBJ1-1; CDR3 length: 16; V gene: TRBV6-5; clone size: -; CDR3 protein: CASSFISGTVTTEAFF; CDR3 DNA: TGTGCCAGCAGTTTCATTTCCGGGACAGTTACCACTGAAGCTTTCTTT
D gene: -; J gene: TRBJ2-2; CDR3 length: 15; V gene: TRBV6-2/TRBV6-3; clone size: -; CDR3 protein: CASSYSIRGTGELFF; CDR3 DNA: TGTGCCAGCAGTTACTCGATTAGGGGCACCGGGGAGCTGTTTTTT
D gene: -; J gene: TRBJ1-4; CDR3 length: 13; V gene: TRBV4-1; clone size: -; CDR3 protein: CASSQAGREKLFF; CDR3 DNA: TGCGCCAGCAGCCAAGCCGGGAGGGAAAAACTGTTTTTT
D gene: TRBD2; J gene: TRBJ2-3; CDR3 length: 18; V gene: TRBV3-1/TRBV3-2; clone size: -; CDR3 protein: CASSPIILAGGTTDTQYF; CDR3 DNA: TGTGCCAGCAGCCCCATAATACTAGCGGGAGGCACCACAGATACGCAGTATTTT
D gene: -; J gene: TRBJ2-7; CDR3 length: 16; V gene: TRBV7-9; clone size: -; CDR3 protein: CASSLGWTPRSGEQYF; CDR3 DNA: TGTGCCAGCAGCTTAGGATGGACACCCCGGTCGGGCGAGCAGTACTTC
D gene: -; J gene: TRBJ2-7; CDR3 length: 12; V gene: TRBV29-1; clone size: -; CDR3 protein: CSVRAGPEEQYF; CDR3 DNA: TGCAGCGTGCGAGCAGGGCCGGAGGAGCAGTACTTC
D gene: TRBD2; J gene: TRBJ2-2; CDR3 length: 14; V gene: TRBV19; clone size: -; CDR3 protein: CASSSAGGPGELFF; CDR3 DNA: TGTGCCAGTAGTAGTGCGGGGGGGCCCGGGGAGCTGTTTTTT
D gene: -; J gene: TRBJ1-6; CDR3 length: 12; V gene: TRBV28; clone size: -; CDR3 protein: CAIRKIGSPLHF; CDR3 DNA: TGTGCCATCAGAAAGATCGGCTCACCCCTCCACTTT
D gene: TRBD1; J gene: TRBJ1-3; CDR3 length: 17; V gene: TRBV9; clone size: -; CDR3 protein: CASSIRQGIGAGNTIYF; CDR3 DNA: TGTGCCAGCAGCATACGACAGGGTATAGGAGCCGGAAACACCATATATTTT
D gene: -; J gene: TRBJ2-6; CDR3 length: 14; V gene: TRBV6-4; clone size: -; CDR3 protein: CASSANAGANVLTF; CDR3 DNA: TGTGCCAGCAGTGCCAACGCTGGGGCCAACGTCCTGACTTTC
D gene: TRBD1; J gene: TRBJ1-2; CDR3 length: 14; V gene: TRBV18; clone size: -; CDR3 protein: CASSPETGDYGYTF; CDR3 DNA: TGTGCCAGCTCACCTGAGACAGGGGACTATGGCTACACCTTC
D gene: -; J gene: TRBJ1-6; CDR3 length: 17; V gene: TRBV7-9; clone size: few; CDR3 protein: CASSENTASSYNSPLHF; CDR3 DNA: TGTGCCAGCAGCGAAAACACAGCTAGCTCCTATAATTCACCCCTCCACTTT
D gene: TRBD1; J gene: TRBJ1-1; CDR3 length: 14; V gene: TRBV4-1; clone size: -; CDR3 protein: CASSPEGAISEAFF; CDR3 DNA: TGCGCCAGCAGCCCGGAGGGGGCGATTTCCGAAGCTTTCTTT
D gene: -; J gene: TRBJ1-3; CDR3 length: 14; V gene: TRBV18; clone size: -; CDR3 protein: CASSPRGAGNTIYF; CDR3 DNA: TGTGCCAGCTCACCACGGGGGGCTGGAAACACCATATATTTT
D gene: -; J gene: TRBJ1-2; CDR3 length: 18; V gene: TRBV28; clone size: -; CDR3 protein: CASSFPARGSGPNYGYTF; CDR3 DNA: TGTGCCAGCAGTTTTCCCGCCCGCGGGTCAGGACCCAACTATGGCTACACCTTC
D gene: -; J gene: TRBJ2-2; CDR3 length: 16; V gene: TRBV6-1; clone size: -; CDR3 protein: CASSEGQGSNTGELFF; CDR3 DNA: TGTGCCAGCAGTGAAGGGCAGGGGAGTAACACCGGGGAGCTGTTTTTT
D gene: TRBD2; J gene: TRBJ2-1; CDR3 length: 15; V gene: TRBV19; clone size: -; CDR3 protein: CASSIVATSAGEQFF; CDR3 DNA: TGTGCCAGTAGTATCGTTGCGACTAGCGCGGGGGAGCAGTTCTTC
D gene: TRBD2; J gene: TRBJ2-2; CDR3 length: 16; V gene: TRBV7-6; clone size: -; CDR3 protein: CASSLGLAGNTGELFF; CDR3 DNA: TGTGCCAGCAGCTTAGGTCTAGCGGGCAACACCGGGGAGCTGTTTTTT
D gene: TRBD1; J gene: TRBJ1-2; CDR3 length: 16; V gene: TRBV24-1; clone size: -; CDR3 protein: CATSEPGQQSNYGYTF; CDR3 DNA: TGTGCCACCAGTGAACCGGGACAGCAGTCTAACTATGGCTACACCTTC
D gene: TRBD1; J gene: TRBJ1-1; CDR3 length: 14; V gene: TRBV6-5; clone size: -; CDR3 protein: CASSYDRANTEAFF; CDR3 DNA: TGTGCCAGCAGTTACGACAGGGCGAACACTGAAGCTTTCTTT
D gene: TRBD1; J gene: TRBJ1-6; CDR3 length: 16; V gene: TRBV28; clone size: -; CDR3 protein: CASSPIQGAGGSPLHF; CDR3 DNA: TGTGCCAGCAGTCCAATACAGGGGGCGGGTGGTTCACCCCTCCACTTT
D gene: TRBD1; J gene: TRBJ2-2; CDR3 length: 16; V gene: TRBV28; clone size: -; CDR3 protein: CASSPRDRTNTGELFF; CDR3 DNA: TGTGCCAGCAGTCCCCGGGACAGGACAAACACCGGGGAGCTGTTTTTT
D gene: TRBD1; J gene: TRBJ1-2; CDR3 length: 16; V gene: TRBV6-1; clone size: once; CDR3 protein: CASSESAGQGLYGYTF; CDR3 DNA: TGTGCCAGCAGTGAATCAGCGGGACAGGGCCTCTATGGCTACACCTTC
D gene: TRBD2; J gene: TRBJ2-3; CDR3 length: 15; V gene: TRBV7-7; clone size: -; CDR3 protein: CASSLGLAVQDTQYF; CDR3 DNA: TGTGCTAGCAGCCTCGGGCTAGCGGTGCAAGATACGCAGTATTTT
D gene: -; J gene: TRBJ1-5; CDR3 length: 15; V gene: TRBV19; clone size: -; CDR3 protein: CASSIEGGDNQPQHF; CDR3 DNA: TGTGCCAGTAGTATTGAAGGAGGAGACAATCAGCCCCAGCATTTT
D gene: -; J gene: TRBJ1-3; CDR3 length: 16; V gene: TRBV2; clone size: -; CDR3 protein: CASSGNLQWSGNTIYF; CDR3 DNA: TGTGCCAGCAGTGGGAACCTTCAATGGTCTGGAAACACCATATATTTT
D gene: -; J gene: TRBJ1-5; CDR3 length: 14; V gene: TRBV7-9; clone size: -; CDR3 protein: CASSLDPGAQPQHF; CDR3 DNA: TGTGCCAGCAGCTTAGATCCGGGGGCCCAGCCCCAGCATTTT
D gene: TRBD1; J gene: TRBJ1-4; CDR3 length: 14; V gene: TRBV27; clone size: few; CDR3 protein: CASSWGQSNEKLFF; CDR3 DNA: TGTGCCAGCAGCTGGGGACAGAGCAATGAAAAACTGTTTTTT
D gene: -; J gene: TRBJ1-2; CDR3 length: 14; V gene: TRBV7-9; clone size: -; CDR3 protein: CASSLEGPTYGYTF; CDR3 DNA: TGTGCCAGCAGCTTAGAGGGTCCAACCTATGGCTACACCTTC
D gene: TRBD1; J gene: TRBJ2-2; CDR3 length: 15; V gene: TRBV29-1; clone size: -; CDR3 protein: CSVTGTGGRTGELFF; CDR3 DNA: TGCAGCGTTACCGGGACAGGGGGCAGGACCGGGGAGCTGTTTTTT
D gene: -; J gene: TRBJ1-1; CDR3 length: 14; V gene: TRBV5-1; clone size: -; CDR3 protein: CASSLEGTHTEAFF; CDR3 DNA: TGCGCCAGCAGCTTGGAGGGAACGCACACTGAAGCTTTCTTT
D gene: -; J gene: TRBJ1-2; CDR3 length: 14; V gene: TRBV3-1/TRBV3-2; clone size: once; CDR3 protein: CASSQDLGGYGYTF; CDR3 DNA: TGTGCCAGCAGCCAAGATCTCGGTGGATATGGCTACACCTTC
D gene: -; J gene: TRBJ2-3; CDR3 length: 14; V gene: TRBV3-1/TRBV3-2; clone size: once; CDR3 protein: CASNEGLVTDTQYF; CDR3 DNA: TGTGCCAGCAATGAGGGCCTTGTCACAGATACGCAGTATTTT
D gene: TRBD1; J gene: TRBJ2-7; CDR3 length: 15; V gene: TRBV18; clone size: -; CDR3 protein: CASSPPRQGSYEQYF; CDR3 DNA: TGTGCCAGCTCACCACCCCGACAGGGCTCCTACGAGCAGTACTTC
D gene: -; J gene: TRBJ1-4; CDR3 length: 15; V gene: TRBV3-1/TRBV3-2; clone size: -; CDR3 protein: CASSPATGLSEKLFF; CDR3 DNA: TGTGCCAGCAGCCCCGCAACAGGGTTGAGTGAAAAACTGTTTTTT
D gene: -; J gene: TRBJ1-2; CDR3 length: 13; V gene: TRBV28; clone size: once; CDR3 protein: CASGAANPYGYTF; CDR3 DNA: TGTGCCAGCGGGGCAGCGAACCCCTATGGCTACACCTTC
D gene: TRBD1; J gene: TRBJ2-7; CDR3 length: 14; V gene: TRBV5-1; clone size: -; CDR3 protein: CASSSQGVRNEQYF; CDR3 DNA: TGCGCCAGCAGCTCGCAGGGGGTTCGGAACGAGCAGTACTTC
D gene: TRBD2; J gene: TRBJ2-1; CDR3 length: 16; V gene: TRBV19; clone size: -; CDR3 protein: CASSEAGLAGYNEQFF; CDR3 DNA: TGTGCCAGTAGTGAGGCGGGACTAGCGGGATACAATGAGCAGTTCTTC
D gene: TRBD1; J gene: TRBJ2-7; CDR3 length: 20; V gene: TRBV5-1; clone size: -; CDR3 protein: CASSPEVSGQGVLGSYEQYF; CDR3 DNA: TGCGCCAGCAGCCCTGAGGTTTCGGGACAGGGAGTTTTAGGTTCCTACGAGCAGTACTTC
D gene: -; J gene: TRBJ1-5; CDR3 length: 14; V gene: TRBV7-9; clone size: -; CDR3 protein: CASSRSASHQPQHF; CDR3 DNA: TGTGCCAGCAGCCGTTCGGCGTCCCATCAGCCCCAGCATTTT
D gene: -; J gene: TRBJ2-2; CDR3 length: 16; V gene: TRBV7-7; clone size: once; CDR3 protein: CASSLGTGANTGELFF; CDR3 DNA: TGTGCTAGCAGCTTAGGTACAGGAGCTAACACCGGGGAGCTGTTTTTT
D gene: -; J gene: TRBJ2-7; CDR3 length: 13; V gene: TRBV12-3/TRBV12-4; clone size: -; CDR3 protein: CASSLVGPYEQYF; CDR3 DNA: TGTGCCAGCAGTTTGGTGGGACCCTACGAGCAGTACTTC
D gene: -; J gene: TRBJ1-4; CDR3 length: 16; V gene: TRBV21-1; clone size: -; CDR3 protein: CASSAPGQATNEKLFF; CDR3 DNA: TGTGCCAGCAGCGCCCCGGGACAGGCAACTAATGAAAAACTGTTTTTT
D gene: TRBD1; J gene: TRBJ2-7; CDR3 length: 13; V gene: TRBV7-2; clone size: -; CDR3 protein: CASSERRGLGQYF; CDR3 DNA: TGTGCCAGCAGCGAAAGAAGGGGGCTAGGGCAGTACTTC
D gene: TRBD1; J gene: TRBJ1-3; CDR3 length: 15; V gene: TRBV19; clone size: -; CDR3 protein: CASSPGGQAGNTIYF; CDR3 DNA: TGTGCCAGTAGTCCAGGGGGACAGGCTGGAAACACCATATATTTT
D gene: TRBD2; J gene: TRBJ2-1; CDR3 length: 16; V gene: TRBV7-9; clone size: -; CDR3 protein: CASSPRTSGVFNEQFF; CDR3 DNA: TGTGCCAGCAGCCCAAGGACTAGCGGGGTCTTTAATGAGCAGTTCTTC
D gene: -; J gene: TRBJ2-6; CDR3 length: 19; V gene: TRBV9; clone size: -; CDR3 protein: CASSDDKRSGTSGANVLTF; CDR3 DNA: TGTGCCAGCAGCGACGACAAACGTTCAGGGACCTCTGGGGCCAACGTCCTGACTTTC
D gene: TRBD1; J gene: TRBJ1-4; CDR3 length: 14; V gene: TRBV5-1; clone size: -; CDR3 protein: CASSQTGGDEKLFF; CDR3 DNA: TGCGCCAGCAGCCAAACAGGGGGCGATGAAAAACTGTTTTTT
D gene: -; J gene: TRBJ1-5; CDR3 length: 14; V gene: TRBV5-5; clone size: once; CDR3 protein: CASSSGQFNQPQHF; CDR3 DNA: TGTGCCAGCAGCTCCGGACAGTTCAATCAGCCCCAGCATTTT
D gene: -; J gene: TRBJ2-3; CDR3 length: 15; V gene: TRBV4-1; clone size: -; CDR3 protein: CASSRAETSTDTQYF; CDR3 DNA: TGCGCCAGCAGCCGAGCGGAAACTAGCACAGATACGCAGTATTTT
D gene: -; J gene: TRBJ2-5; CDR3 length: 15; V gene: TRBV10-3; clone size: -; CDR3 protein: CAISEIKESGETQYF; CDR3 DNA: TGTGCCATCAGTGAAATTAAGGAATCTGGAGAGACCCAGTACTTC